This T cell receptor beta chain was identified during a study of cytomegalovirus exposure and HLA in healthy donors. At the level of the study: Tens of millions of unique TCRs from HLA-typed donors were held in an early release of data. Study outcomes and limitations: The only immune exposure information that was available was CMV serostatus. In vitro, a few CMV-associated chains proved specific for CMV antigens. Segments of the TCR beta V type were, in most cases, productive about 90% or about 30% of the time in an earlier analysis.

The PCR was carried out with 60 Vbeta primers and 13 Jbeta primers. TCRdb keeps only in-frame clones here, not all; method: immunoSEQ multiplex PCR. The sample holds over 150,000 clones, around 85% seen once. Details on this clone: The antigen is undetermined.

This CDR3 has 16 amino acids. J was trimmed by 1 base and V by 0 bases; bases with no gene match: 4. Germline values: CDR1 ENHRY, CDR2 SYGVKD. Sequenced material: PBMCs. This clonotype was obtained from a man between 35 and 55 years old in good health and CMV-seronegative. This rearrangement joins TRBV10-3 to TRBJ2-3, with 7 nucleotides matching TRBD2. The CDR3 bases are TGTGCCATCAGTGAGTCGAGAACTAGCGGCACAGATACGCAGTATTTT. Its translation: CAISESRTSGTDTQYF.